This TCR beta chain was sequenced in a study of T cells in Graves' hyperthyroidism and ophthalmopathy. Trimming took off 6 bases at V and 8 bases at J, with 16 bases between the two ends. This CDR3 has 13 amino acids. The TCR beta CDR3 regions underwent amplification using RNA transcripts as the source. The HTBI set primed first-round TCR CDR3 RT-PCR. TCRdb fed the multiplex PCR reads into MiXCR, producing one record per CDR3 protein. The sample contains 490,000 or so distinct CDR3 sequences, approximately 16% of which appear only once. The table lists this clonotype with many counts. This TCR derives from a woman in her twenties or thirties with Graves' ophthalmopathy. This chain links TRBV12-3 or TRBV12-4 with TRBJ1-2; D unresolved. Input material: blood. This CDR3 is CASSLGVGRGYTF. The DNA for the CDR3 is TGTGCCAGCAGCCTGGGAGTTGGAAGGGGCTACACCTTC.